A single sample gave rise to the 27 T cell receptor beta chains below, sequenced in a study of T cell repertoires in cytomegalovirus infection. These receptors lack a known antigen. TCRdb reprocessed the reads via MiXCR and lists one record per CDR3 protein. The table lists 80,000 or so distinct CDR3 sequences, under 30% of them singletons. Sequences were derived from CD8+ T cells from cultured PBMCs, sampled from culture after CMV antigen stimulation. The receptors shown here come from a human donor in good health (CMV status not recorded). Some clones in this sample may be carry-over from other donors' samples.

The chain is built from TRBV12-3 or TRBV12-4 and TRBJ1-5, with D perhaps matching TRBD1 (5 bases). The V gene lost 4 bases and the J gene lost 3 bases, with 13 bases spanning the gap. The CDR3 loop spans 15 amino acids. This CDR3 reads CASSWGEEVNQPQHF. The CDR3 region has the DNA TGTGCCAGCAGTTGGGGGGAGGAGGTCAATCAGCCCCAGCATTTT.

This clonotype was detected a few times. The chain uses TRBV27 and TRBJ1-2, with D possibly TRBD1 on 5 matching bases. The V gene lost 0 bases and the J gene lost 2 bases, with 7 bases spanning the gap. The CDR3 spans 14 residues. CDR1 is MNHEY and CDR2 is SMNVEV in the germline V gene (reference sequence). This CDR3 is CASSLSRQNYGYTF. DNA for the CDR3: TGTGCCAGCAGTTTATCCCGACAGAACTATGGCTACACCTTC.

This chain connects TRBV4-1 to TRBJ2-1; the D is unclear. CDR1 and CDR2 from the germline V gene are MGHRA and YSYEKL. The CDR3 is 13 residues long. Trimming removed 1 base at V and 6 bases at J, with 7 bases between. The CDR3 nucleotides read TGCGCCAGCAGCCAAGGCCTCGCCAATGAGCAGTTCTTC. This translates into CASSQGLANEQFF.

The chain couples TRBV7-8 to TRBJ2-1; a possible D gene is TRBD2 (6 bases). The CDR3 consists of 18 residues. Looked up from germline, CDR1 is SGHVS and CDR2 is FQNEAQ. Deletions cut 4 bases from V and 1 base from J, with 20 bases between. The CDR3 here is CASSSPPAGGGSYNEQFF. The CDR3 DNA reads as TGTGCCAGCAGCTCTCCGCCTGCAGGCGGAGGGTCCTACAATGAGCAGTTCTTC.

This clonotype was picked up many times. The chain is built from TRBV7-2 and TRBJ2-2; D gene ambiguous. V lost 6 bases to trimming and J lost 6 bases, with 2 bases between them. Germline CDR1 and CDR2: SGHTA and FQGNSA. The CDR3 is 10 amino acids. CDR3 loop: CASRAGELFF. The CDR3 coding sequence is TGTGCCAGCAGGGCCGGGGAGCTGTTTTTT. Together with reference TRBV7-2 and TRBJ2-2, the CDR3 gives the full variable domain: GAGVSQSPSNKVTEKGKDVELRCDPISGHTALYWYRQSLGQGLEFLIYFQGNSAPDKSGLPSDRFSAERTGGSVSTLTIQRTQQEDSAVYLCASRAGELFFGEGSRLTVL.

V gene TRBV4-3 combines with J gene TRBJ2-1; D is unresolved. Trimming cost V 1 base and J 8 bases, with 9 bases left between them. This CDR3 has 13 amino acids. Germline values: CDR1 LGHNA, CDR2 YSLEER. This CDR3 is CASSQGSRYEQFF. The CDR3 DNA is TGCGCCAGCAGCCAAGGGTCCAGATATGAGCAGTTCTTC.

This clonotype was observed a single time. This CDR3 fails to terminate in the conserved phenylalanine or tryptophan, so it likely reflects a read error. The chain joins TRBV20-1 to TRBJ2-1, with 11 nucleotides matching TRBD2. J was trimmed by 5 bases and V by 2 bases; bases with no gene match: 2. The germline gives CDR1 DFQATT, CDR2 SNEGSKA (reference sequence). The CDR3 length is 14 residues. The CDR3 region has the DNA TGCAGTGCTAGACTAGCGGGGGGACACAATGAGCAGTTCTCC. Encoded protein: CSARLAGGHNEQFS.

There are a few counts of this clonotype. The CDR3 DNA reads as TGTGCCAGCAGCTCCGCCCTCCAAGAGCAGTACTTC. This encodes CASSSALQEQYF. This rearrangement joins TRBV7-9 to TRBJ2-7, with D unclear. The CDR3 sequence is 12 residues long. V lost 4 bases to trimming and J lost 7 bases, with 11 bases between them. The germline gives CDR1 SEHNR, CDR2 FQNEAQ (reference sequence). The whole variable domain, filled in from reference TRBV7-9 and TRBJ2-7, reads DTGVSQNPRHKITKRGQNVTFRCDPISEHNRLYWYRQTLGQGPEFLTYFQNEAQLEKSRLLSDRFSAERPKGSFSTLEIQRTEQGDSAMYLCASSSALQEQYFGPGTRLTVT.

This clonotype appeared many times. The chain couples TRBV7-2 to TRBJ2-7, with D possibly TRBD2 on 5 matching bases. The CDR3 spans 12 residues. The V end lost 5 bases, the J end lost 7 bases, and 12 bases lay between the germline ends. CDR1 and CDR2 from the germline V gene are SGHTA and FQGNSA. The CDR3 here is CASSQRGVEQYF. The CDR3 nucleotides are TGTGCCAGCAGCCAACGGGGTGTGGAGCAGTACTTC.

The chain employs TRBV6-2 or TRBV6-3 and TRBJ1-5; 8 bases line up with TRBD1. V lost 11 bases, J lost 0 bases, and 6 bases stayed unmatched. The CDR3 is made up of 14 amino acids. Germline V lookup: CDR1 MNHEY, CDR2 SVGEGT. The CDR3 here is CAGWTGNSNQPQHF. DNA for the CDR3: TGTGCCGGTTGGACAGGGAATAGCAATCAGCCCCAGCATTTT.

As regards this clonotype: One end of the junction fails to match germline, which may point to a read error. J is TRBJ2-7 and V is TRBV2, with TRBD2 matching 7 bases. The V gene's germline CDR1 is SNHLY and CDR2 FYNNEI. This CDR3 is 12 amino acids long. The CDR3 sequence: CASSGLAYEQYF. Here the CDR3 DNA reads TGTGCCAGTAGTGGACTAGCCTACGAGCAGTACTTC.

This chain uses TRBV5-5 with TRBJ2-5; D possibly corresponds to TRBD2 (5 bases). In germline, CDR1 is SGHKS, CDR2 YYEKEE (reference sequence). Trimming removed 4 bases from V and 4 bases from J, with 11 bases in between. The length of the CDR3 is 13 residues. The DNA for the CDR3 is TGTGCCAGCAGCCTGCCGGGGTTAGAGACCCAGTACTTC. Protein sequence: CASSLPGLETQYF. Based on the CDR3 plus reference TRBV5-5 and TRBJ2-5, the full variable domain is DAGVTQSPTHLIKTRGQQVTLRCSPISGHKSVSWYQQVLGQGPQFIFQYYEKEERGRGNFPDRFSARQFPNYSSELNVNALLLGDSALYLCASSLPGLETQYFGPGTRLLVL.

V usage is TRBV12-3 or TRBV12-4 and J usage is TRBJ2-7; D is perhaps TRBD1 (6 bases). Trimming removed 3 bases at V and 6 bases at J, with 12 bases between. There are 13 residues in the CDR3. The CDR3, as DNA: TGTGCCAGCAGTTTGACCAGGGGAAGCGAGCAGTACTTC. Residues: CASSLTRGSEQYF.

This clonotype was found a few times. The chain combines TRBV5-4 with TRBJ2-1, with D possibly matching TRBD1 (6 bases). CDR1 and CDR2 from the germline V gene are SGHNT and YYREEE (reference sequence). This CDR3 is built from 14 residues. The V gene lost 2 bases and the J gene lost 4 bases, with 10 bases spanning the gap. CDR3: CASSFWTEYNEQFF. The DNA of the CDR3 is TGTGCCAGCAGCTTCTGGACAGAGTACAATGAGCAGTTCTTC.

This clonotype was observed many times. The J gene is TRBJ1-2, the V gene TRBV7-9, with D perhaps TRBD1 (5 bases). CDR1 and CDR2 (germline): SEHNR, FQNEAQ (reference sequence). V lost 2 bases to trimming and J lost 3 bases, with 22 bases between them. The CDR3 runs 18 residues. CDR3 loop: CASSLISGLAHSYYGYTF. The CDR3 bases are TGTGCCAGCAGCTTAATTTCAGGGTTAGCCCACTCATACTATGGCTACACCTTC.

This clonotype appeared a few times. The DNA for the CDR3 is TGTGCCAGCAGCTTGTACGGGGTCTACGAGCAGTACTTC. Its translation is CASSLYGVYEQYF. The chain recombines TRBV5-4 with TRBJ2-7; possibly TRBD2 for D (5 bases). The CDR3 is 13 amino acids. The germline gives CDR1 SGHNT, CDR2 YYREEE (reference sequence). V was pared by 1 base and J by 3 bases, with 8 bases between.

The chain employs TRBV29-1 and TRBJ2-3; tentatively, D is TRBD1 (6 bases). The germline gives CDR1 SQVTM, CDR2 ANQGSEA. The CDR3 loop spans 16 amino acids. Trimming took 1 base from V and 1 from J, leaving 15 bases between them. CDR3 residues: CSVEGALGGRTDTQYF. The CDR3 region has the DNA TGCAGCGTTGAAGGGGCGCTAGGGGGTCGCACAGATACGCAGTATTTT.

This clonotype was observed a handful of times. This chain connects TRBV2 to TRBJ2-3, with 7 nucleotides matching TRBD1. Germline lookup yields CDR1 SNHLY and CDR2 FYNNEI. V lost 2 bases, J lost 6 bases, and 17 bases stayed unmatched. CDR3 length equals 18 residues. Here the CDR3 DNA reads TGTGCCAGCAGTGAAATGGGGACAGCTGATGACTGGACGGATACGCAGTATTTT. Translating it yields CASSEMGTADDWTDTQYF.

This clonotype was seen at least ten times. The chain uses TRBV12-3 or TRBV12-4 and TRBJ2-5; 7 positions match TRBD2. There are 20 residues in the CDR3. J gave up 5 bases and V 2 bases, and 23 bases lay outside the gene matches. The CDR3 sequence is CASSLIPGRGSGQGRETQYF. The CDR3 region has the DNA TGTGCCAGCAGTTTAATCCCAGGGAGGGGATCGGGCCAAGGGCGCGAGACCCAGTACTTC.

A word on this clonotype: A much larger clone differs by one base, so this may be a read error. The V call is TRBV7-8, the J call TRBJ2-5; D gene unclear. Per germline, CDR1 SGHVS and CDR2 FQNEAQ. V was clipped by 7 bases and J by 5 bases, with 11 bases between them. The length of the CDR3 is 12 residues. The CDR3 sequence is CASNRLSETQYF. CDR3 nucleotides: TGTGCCAGCAACCGACTCTCGGAGACCCAGTACTTC.

This sequence joins TRBV6-1 and TRBJ1-3; D call uncertain. The ends were cut back, 6 bases at V and 1 base at J, with 16 bases in the middle. CDR1 MNHNS and CDR2 SASEGT come from the germline V gene. The CDR3 length is 16 residues. The CDR3 protein is CASSPVPVHSGNTIYF. The DNA for the CDR3 is TGTGCCAGCAGCCCGGTCCCGGTGCATTCTGGAAACACCATATATTTT.

The rearrangement links TRBV2 to TRBJ2-6; 8 nucleotides match TRBD2. The CDR3 runs to 20 residues. Unmatched junction bases numbered 13, after V lost 3 bases and J lost 0 bases. The germline V gene has CDR1 SNHLY and CDR2 FYNNEI. CDR3 sequence: CASSERAGVRTPSGANVLTF. CDR3 sequence (DNA): TGTGCCAGCAGTGAGAGAGCGGGGGTACGAACCCCCTCTGGGGCCAACGTCCTGACTTTC.

This clonotype was seen only once. This chain joins TRBV9 and TRBJ2-7; 9 bases line up with TRBD1. CDR1 and CDR2 from the germline V gene are SGDLS and YYNGEE. V was clipped by 0 bases and J by 5 bases; unmatched bases: 6. The length of the CDR3 is 15 residues. CDR3 sequence reads: CASSVGGQGFHEQYF. CDR3 nucleotide sequence: TGTGCCAGCAGCGTAGGAGGACAGGGGTTCCACGAGCAGTACTTC.

V usage is TRBV30 and J usage is TRBJ1-1; D remains ambiguous. Germline V gives CDR1 GTSNPN, CDR2 SVGIG (reference sequence). The CDR3 consists of 13 residues. Trimming left V 0 bases short and J 1 base short, with 6 bases between. The CDR3 DNA is TGTGCCTGGAGTGTACTTGGGAACACTGAAGCTTTCTTT. This gives the protein CAWSVLGNTEAFF.

J is TRBJ2-7 and V is TRBV10-3; 15 nucleotides align to TRBD2. J lost 2 bases, V lost 10 bases, and 12 bases had no gene match. This CDR3 comprises 17 residues. The germline V gene has CDR1 ENHRY and CDR2 SYGVKD. The CDR3 DNA reads as TGTGCCACAGTCGGGACTAGCGGGAGGTGGGGGACCTACGAGCAGTACTTC. Translated, it gives CATVGTSGRWGTYEQYF.

The table lists this clonotype with many counts. V usage is TRBV28 and J usage is TRBJ1-3, with TRBD1 as a possible D gene (5 bases). Trimming pared 4 bases from V and 0 bases from J, leaving 16 bases between. Germline V gene data show CDR1 as MDHEN and CDR2 as SYDVKM. The CDR3 loop spans 17 amino acids. The CDR3 DNA is TGTGCCAGCAGTTCTCAACAGGACACCTTCTCTGGAAACACCATATATTTT. Its translation: CASSSQQDTFSGNTIYF.

Of note for this clonotype: The junction departs from germline at one end; a sequencing error may be responsible. The chain couples TRBV7-3 to TRBJ2-7; tentatively, D is TRBD2 (6 bases). CDR3 length: 15 residues. Germline-derived CDR1 and CDR2 are SGHTA and FQGTGA. The DNA of the CDR3 is TGTGCCAGCAGCTTAATGGGCGGGACCCCCTACGAGCAGTACTTT. As protein: CASSLMGGTPYEQYF.